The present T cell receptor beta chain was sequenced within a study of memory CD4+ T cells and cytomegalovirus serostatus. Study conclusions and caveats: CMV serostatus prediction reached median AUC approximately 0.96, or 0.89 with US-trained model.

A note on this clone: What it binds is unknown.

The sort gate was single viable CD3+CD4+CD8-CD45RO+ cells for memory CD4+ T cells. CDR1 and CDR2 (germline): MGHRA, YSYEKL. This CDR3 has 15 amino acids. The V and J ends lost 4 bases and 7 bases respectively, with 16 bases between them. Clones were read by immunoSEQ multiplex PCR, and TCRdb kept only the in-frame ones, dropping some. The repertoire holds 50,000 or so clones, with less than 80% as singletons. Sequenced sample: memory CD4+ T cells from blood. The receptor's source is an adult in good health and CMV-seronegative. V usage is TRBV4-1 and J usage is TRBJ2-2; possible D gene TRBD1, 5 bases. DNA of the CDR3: TGCGCCAGCAGCCTAGGGGCGGAGAGACTCGGGGAGCTGTTTTTT. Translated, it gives CASSLGAERLGELFF.